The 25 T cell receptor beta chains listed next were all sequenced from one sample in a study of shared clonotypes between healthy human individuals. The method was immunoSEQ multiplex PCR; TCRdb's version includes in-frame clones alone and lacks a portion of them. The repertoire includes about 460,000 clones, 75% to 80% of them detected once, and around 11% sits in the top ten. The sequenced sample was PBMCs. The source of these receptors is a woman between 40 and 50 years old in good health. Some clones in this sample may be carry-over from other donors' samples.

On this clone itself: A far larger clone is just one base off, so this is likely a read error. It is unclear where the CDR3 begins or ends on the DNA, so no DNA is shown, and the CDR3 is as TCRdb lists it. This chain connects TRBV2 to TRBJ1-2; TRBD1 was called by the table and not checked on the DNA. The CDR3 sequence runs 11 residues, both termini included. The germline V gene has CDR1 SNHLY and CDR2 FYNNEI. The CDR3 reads CAAQDSYGCTF.

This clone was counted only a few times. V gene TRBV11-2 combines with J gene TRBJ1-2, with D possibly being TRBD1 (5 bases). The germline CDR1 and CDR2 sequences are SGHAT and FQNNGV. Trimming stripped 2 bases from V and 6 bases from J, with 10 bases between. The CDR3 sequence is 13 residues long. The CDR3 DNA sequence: TGTGCCAGCAGCTTATGGCAGGGCCATGGCTACACCTTC. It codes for CASSLWQGHGYTF.

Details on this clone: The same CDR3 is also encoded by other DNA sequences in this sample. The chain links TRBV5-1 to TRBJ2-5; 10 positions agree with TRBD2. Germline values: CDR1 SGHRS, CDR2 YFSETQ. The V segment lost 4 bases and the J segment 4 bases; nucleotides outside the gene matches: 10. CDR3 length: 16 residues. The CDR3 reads CASSLGLAGVGETQYF. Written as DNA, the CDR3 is TGCGCCAGCAGCCTGGGGCTAGCGGGAGTAGGAGAGACCCAGTACTTC.

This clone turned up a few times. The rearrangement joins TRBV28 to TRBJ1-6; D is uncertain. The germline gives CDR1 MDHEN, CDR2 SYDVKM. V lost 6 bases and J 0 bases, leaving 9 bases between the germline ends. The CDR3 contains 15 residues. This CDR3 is CASSPLGSYNSPLHF. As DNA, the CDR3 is TGTGCCAGCAGCCCCCTGGGCTCCTATAATTCACCCCTCCACTTT.

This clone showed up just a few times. CDR3 amino acids: CSASHRAEAFF. In DNA form, the CDR3 reads TGCAGTGCTAGCCACAGGGCTGAAGCTTTCTTT. The rearrangement links TRBV20-1 to TRBJ1-1, with TRBD1 as a possible D gene (6 bases). Trimming stripped 3 bases from V and 6 bases from J, with 8 bases between. The CDR3 extends over 11 amino acids. Germline lookup yields CDR1 DFQATT and CDR2 SNEGSKA (reference sequence).

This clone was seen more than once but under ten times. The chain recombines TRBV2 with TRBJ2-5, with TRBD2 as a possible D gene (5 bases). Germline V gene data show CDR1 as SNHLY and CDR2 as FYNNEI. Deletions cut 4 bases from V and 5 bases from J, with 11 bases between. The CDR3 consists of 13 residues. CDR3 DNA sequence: TGTGCCAGCAGTGTCGTCGGGGAGGAGACCCAGTACTTC. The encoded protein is CASSVVGEETQYF.

In nucleotides, the CDR3 is TGCGCCAGCACCGATTCACAAACCTACGAGCAGTACTTC. The encoded protein is CASTDSQTYEQYF. The rearrangement uses TRBV5-1 and TRBJ2-7; D unresolved. The V gene lost 6 bases and the J gene lost 2 bases, with 12 bases spanning the gap. The CDR3 is made up of 13 amino acids. Germline assignment: CDR1 SGHRS and CDR2 YFSETQ.

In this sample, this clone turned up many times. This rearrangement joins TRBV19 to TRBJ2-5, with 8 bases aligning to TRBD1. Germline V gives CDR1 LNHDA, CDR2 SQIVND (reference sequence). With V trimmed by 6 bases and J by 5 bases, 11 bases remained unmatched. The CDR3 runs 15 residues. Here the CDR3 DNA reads TGTGCCAGTAGCTTAGCCGGGACAGGTGGGGAGACCCAGTACTTC. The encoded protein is CASSLAGTGGETQYF.

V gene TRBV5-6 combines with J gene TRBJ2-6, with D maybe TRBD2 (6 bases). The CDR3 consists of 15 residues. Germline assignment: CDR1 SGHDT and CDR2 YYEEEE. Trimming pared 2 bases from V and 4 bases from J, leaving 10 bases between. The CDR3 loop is CASSLRGKGANVLTF. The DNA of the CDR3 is TGTGCCAGCAGCTTACGGGGGAAAGGGGCCAACGTCCTGACTTTC.

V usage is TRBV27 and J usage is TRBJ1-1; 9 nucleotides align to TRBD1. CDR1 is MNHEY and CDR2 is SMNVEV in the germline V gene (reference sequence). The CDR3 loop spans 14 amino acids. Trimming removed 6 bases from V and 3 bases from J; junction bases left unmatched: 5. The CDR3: CASRPGQGHTEAFF. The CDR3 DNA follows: TGTGCCAGCAGACCGGGACAGGGCCACACTGAAGCTTTCTTT.

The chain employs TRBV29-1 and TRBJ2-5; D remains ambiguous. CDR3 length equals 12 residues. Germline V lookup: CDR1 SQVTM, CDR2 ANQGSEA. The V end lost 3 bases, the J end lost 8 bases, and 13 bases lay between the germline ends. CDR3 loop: CSVEVTERTQYF. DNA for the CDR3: TGCAGCGTTGAGGTAACCGAACGTACCCAGTACTTC. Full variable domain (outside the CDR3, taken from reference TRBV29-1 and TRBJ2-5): SAVISQKPSRDICQRGTSLTIQCQVDSQVTMMFWYRQQPGQSLTLIATANQGSEATYESGFVIDKFPISRPNLTFSTLTVSNMSPEDSSIYLCSVEVTERTQYFGPGTRLLVL.

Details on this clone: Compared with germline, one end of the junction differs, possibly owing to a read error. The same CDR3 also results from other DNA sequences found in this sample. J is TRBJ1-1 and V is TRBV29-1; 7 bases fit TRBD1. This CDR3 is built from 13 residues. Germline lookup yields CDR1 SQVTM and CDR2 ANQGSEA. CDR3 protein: CSAGTATNTEAFF. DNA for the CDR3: TGCAGCGCCGGGACAGCAACGAACACTGAAGCCTTCTTT. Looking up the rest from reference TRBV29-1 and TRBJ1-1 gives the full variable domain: SAVISQKPSRDICQRGTSLTIQCQVDSQVTMMFWYRQQPGQSLTLIATANQGSEATYESGFVIDKFPISRPNLTFSTLTVSNMSPEDSSIYLCSAGTATNTEAFFGQGTRLTVV.

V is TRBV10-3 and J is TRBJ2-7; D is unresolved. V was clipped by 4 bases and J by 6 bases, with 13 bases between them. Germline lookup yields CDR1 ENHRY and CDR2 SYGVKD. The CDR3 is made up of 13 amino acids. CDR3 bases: TGTGCCATCAGTGTGTCAGGAATCGGCGAGCAGTACTTC. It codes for CAISVSGIGEQYF.

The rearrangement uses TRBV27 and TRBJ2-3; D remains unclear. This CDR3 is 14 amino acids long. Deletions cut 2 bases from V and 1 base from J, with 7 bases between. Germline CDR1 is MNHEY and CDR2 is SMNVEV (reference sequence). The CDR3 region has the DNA TGTGCCAGCAGTTTAGGCTATCGCACAGATACGCAGTATTTT. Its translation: CASSLGYRTDTQYF.

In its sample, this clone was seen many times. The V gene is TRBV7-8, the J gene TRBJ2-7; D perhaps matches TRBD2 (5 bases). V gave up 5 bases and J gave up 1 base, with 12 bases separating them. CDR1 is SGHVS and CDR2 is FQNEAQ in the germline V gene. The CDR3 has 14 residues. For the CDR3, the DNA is TGTGCCAGCAGCAGGACTTCGCATTCCTACGAGCAGTACTTC. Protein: CASSRTSHSYEQYF.

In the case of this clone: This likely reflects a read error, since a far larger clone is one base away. CDR3 nucleotides: TGTGACTCCCTCCGACTAGCGGGAACCGGGGAGCTGTTTTTT. Translating gives CDSLRLAGTGELFF. The chain is built from TRBV30 and TRBJ2-2; 11 nucleotides agree with TRBD2. There are 14 residues in the CDR3. CDR1 is GTSNPN and CDR2 is SVGIG in the germline V gene (reference sequence).

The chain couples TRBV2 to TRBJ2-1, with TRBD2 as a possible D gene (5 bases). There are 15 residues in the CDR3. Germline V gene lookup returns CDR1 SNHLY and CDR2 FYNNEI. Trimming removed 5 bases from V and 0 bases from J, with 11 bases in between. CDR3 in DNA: TGTGCCAGCAGTATGGACGGAGGCTCCTACAATGAGCAGTTCTTC. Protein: CASSMDGGSYNEQFF. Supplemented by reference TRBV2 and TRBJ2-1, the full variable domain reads EPEVTQTPSHQVTQMGQEVILRCVPISNHLYFYWYRQILGQKVEFLVSFYNNEISEKSEIFDDQFSVERPDGSNFTLKIRSTKLEDSAMYFCASSMDGGSYNEQFFGPGTRLTVL.

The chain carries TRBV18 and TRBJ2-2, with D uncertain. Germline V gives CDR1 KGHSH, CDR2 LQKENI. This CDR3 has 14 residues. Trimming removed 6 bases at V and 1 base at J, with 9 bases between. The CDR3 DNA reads TGTGCCAGCTCTGTAGACCTGAACACCGGGGAGCTGTTTTTT. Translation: CASSVDLNTGELFF.

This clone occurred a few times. The CDR3 region is CAWTGSTEAFF. CDR3 bases: TGTGCCTGGACCGGGAGCACTGAAGCTTTCTTT. The chain joins TRBV30 to TRBJ1-1, with D unresolved. Trimming shortened V by 4 bases and J by 4 bases, and 7 bases separated the two germline ends. The germline CDR1 and CDR2 sequences are GTSNPN and SVGIG (reference sequence). CDR3 length equals 11 residues.

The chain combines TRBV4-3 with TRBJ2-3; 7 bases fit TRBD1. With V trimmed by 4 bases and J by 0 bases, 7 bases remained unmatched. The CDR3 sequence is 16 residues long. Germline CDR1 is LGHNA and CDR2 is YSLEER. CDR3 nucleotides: TGCGCCAGCAGCCCTTCAGGGGGAGCTAGCACAGATACGCAGTATTTT. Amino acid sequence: CASSPSGGASTDTQYF.

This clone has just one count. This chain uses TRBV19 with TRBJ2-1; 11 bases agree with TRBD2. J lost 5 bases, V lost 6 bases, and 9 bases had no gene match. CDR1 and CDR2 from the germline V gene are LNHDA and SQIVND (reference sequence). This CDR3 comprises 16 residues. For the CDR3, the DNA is TGTGCCAGTAGCCGCCCGACTAGCGGGACGAACAATGAGCAGTTCTTC. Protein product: CASSRPTSGTNNEQFF.

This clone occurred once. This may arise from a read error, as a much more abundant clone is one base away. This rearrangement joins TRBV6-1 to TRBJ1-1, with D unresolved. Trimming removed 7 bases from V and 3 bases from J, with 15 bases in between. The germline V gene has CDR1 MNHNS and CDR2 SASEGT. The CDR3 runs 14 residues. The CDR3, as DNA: TGTGCCAGCACCCTGGAACCTCTGGACACTGAAGCTTTCTTT. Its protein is CASTLEPLDTEAFF.

CDR3 residues: CASSKTRRDGYTF. CDR3 DNA: TGTGCCAGCAGCAAAACCCGACGGGATGGCTACACCTTC. The chain combines TRBV7-9 with TRBJ1-2; the D is unclear. V lost 5 bases, J lost 6 bases, and 13 bases lay in between. In germline, CDR1 is SEHNR, CDR2 FQNEAQ (reference sequence). This CDR3 is 13 amino acids long. Using reference TRBV7-9 and TRBJ1-2 for the parts outside the CDR3, the full variable domain is DTGVSQNPRHKITKRGQNVTFRCDPISEHNRLYWYRQTLGQGPEFLTYFQNEAQLEKSRLLSDRFSAERPKGSFSTLEIQRTEQGDSAMYLCASSKTRRDGYTFGSGTRLTVV.

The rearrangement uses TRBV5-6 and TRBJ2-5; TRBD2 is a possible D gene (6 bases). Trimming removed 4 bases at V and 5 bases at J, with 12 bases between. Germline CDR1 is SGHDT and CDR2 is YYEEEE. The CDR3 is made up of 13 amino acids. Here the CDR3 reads CASSGGVTETQYF. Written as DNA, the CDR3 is TGTGCCAGCAGCGGCGGGGTCACGGAGACCCAGTACTTC. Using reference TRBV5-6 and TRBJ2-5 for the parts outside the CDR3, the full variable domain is DAGVTQSPTHLIKTRGQQVTLRCSPKSGHDTVSWYQQALGQGPQFIFQYYEEEERQRGNFPDRFSGHQFPNYSSELNVNALLLGDSALYLCASSGGVTETQYFGPGTRLLVL.

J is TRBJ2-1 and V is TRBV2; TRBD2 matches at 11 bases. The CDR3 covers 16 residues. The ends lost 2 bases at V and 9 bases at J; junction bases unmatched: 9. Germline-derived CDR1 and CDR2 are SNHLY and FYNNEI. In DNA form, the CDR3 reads TGTGCCAGCAGTGAAAACCTAGCGGGAGGAGGGGGTGAGCAGTTCTTC. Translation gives CASSENLAGGGGEQFF.